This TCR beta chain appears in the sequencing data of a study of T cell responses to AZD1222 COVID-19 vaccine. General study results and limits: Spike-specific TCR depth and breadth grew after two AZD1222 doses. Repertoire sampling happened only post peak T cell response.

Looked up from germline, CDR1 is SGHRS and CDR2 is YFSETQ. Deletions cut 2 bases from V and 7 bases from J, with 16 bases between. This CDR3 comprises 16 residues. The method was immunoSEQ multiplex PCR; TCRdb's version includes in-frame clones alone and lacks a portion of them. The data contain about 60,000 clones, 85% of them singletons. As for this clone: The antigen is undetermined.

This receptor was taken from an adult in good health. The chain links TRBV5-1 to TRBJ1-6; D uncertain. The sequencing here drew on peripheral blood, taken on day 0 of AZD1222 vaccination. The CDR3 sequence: CASSFTDSPWNSPLHF. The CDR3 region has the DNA TGCGCCAGCAGCTTTACGGATTCCCCTTGGAATTCACCCCTCCACTTT.